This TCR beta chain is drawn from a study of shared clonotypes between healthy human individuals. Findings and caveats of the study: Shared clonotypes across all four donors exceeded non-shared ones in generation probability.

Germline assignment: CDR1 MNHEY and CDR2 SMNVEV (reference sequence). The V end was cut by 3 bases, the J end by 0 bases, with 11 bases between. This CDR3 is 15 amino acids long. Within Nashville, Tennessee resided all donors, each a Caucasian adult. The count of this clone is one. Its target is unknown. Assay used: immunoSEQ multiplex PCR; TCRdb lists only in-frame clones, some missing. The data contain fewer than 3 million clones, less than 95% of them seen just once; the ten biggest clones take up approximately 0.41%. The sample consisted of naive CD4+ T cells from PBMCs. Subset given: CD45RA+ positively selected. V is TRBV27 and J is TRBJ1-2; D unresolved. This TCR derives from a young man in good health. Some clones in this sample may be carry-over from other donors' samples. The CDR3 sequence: CASSFLSRTNYGYTF. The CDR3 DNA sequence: TGTGCCAGCAGTTTCCTTTCGCGGACTAACTATGGCTACACCTTC.